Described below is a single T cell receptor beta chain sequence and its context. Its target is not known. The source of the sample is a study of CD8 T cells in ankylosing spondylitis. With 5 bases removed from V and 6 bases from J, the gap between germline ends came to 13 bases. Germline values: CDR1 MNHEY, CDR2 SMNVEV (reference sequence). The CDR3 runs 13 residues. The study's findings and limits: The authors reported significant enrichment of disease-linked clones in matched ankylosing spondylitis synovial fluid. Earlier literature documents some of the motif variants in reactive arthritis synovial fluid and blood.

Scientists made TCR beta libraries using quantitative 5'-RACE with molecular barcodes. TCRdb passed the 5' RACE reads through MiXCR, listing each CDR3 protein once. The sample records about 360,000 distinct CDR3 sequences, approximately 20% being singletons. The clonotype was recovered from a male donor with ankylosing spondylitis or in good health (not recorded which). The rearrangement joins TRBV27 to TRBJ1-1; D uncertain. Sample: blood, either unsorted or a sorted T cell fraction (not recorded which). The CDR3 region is CASSLGSAAEAFF. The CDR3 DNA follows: TGTGCCAGCAGTCTAGGGAGTGCCGCTGAAGCTTTCTTT.